This T cell receptor beta chain comes out of a study of cytomegalovirus exposure and HLA in healthy donors. Researchers ran the PCR with 60 Vbeta and 13 Jbeta primers. Assay used: immunoSEQ multiplex PCR; TCRdb lists only in-frame clones, some missing. This sample yields around 130,000 clones, of which roughly 79% are seen a single time; roughly 1.9% belongs to the top ten. CDR1 is SGHVS, CDR2 FQNEAQ, per germline. V gave up 2 bases and J gave up 0 bases, with 15 bases separating them. The CDR3 covers 17 residues. The chain couples TRBV7-8 to TRBJ2-3, with D possibly TRBD2 on 6 matching bases. The material sequenced was PBMCs. This clonotype was sampled from a woman aged 40-49 years in good health and CMV-seronegative. The CDR3 here is CASSLRVSGGSTDTQYF. DNA for the CDR3: TGTGCCAGCAGCTTACGTGTTAGCGGCGGAAGCACAGATACGCAGTATTTT.